A single sample is the source of the 23 T cell receptor beta chains below, sequenced in a study of blood T cell repertoires in COVID-19. Measured with immunoSEQ multiplex PCR; TCRdb has only the in-frame clones, and not every one. The data hold around 160,000 clones, with 86% observed a single time. Sequencing was carried out using peripheral blood. The source of these receptors is a man aged 18 to 30 with acute or convalescent COVID-19.

The chain uses TRBV6-6 and TRBJ1-3, with 7 bases lining up with TRBD1. Per the germline V gene, CDR1 is MNHNY and CDR2 is SVGAGI (reference sequence). The CDR3 runs 16 residues. Germline trimming cut 5 bases from V and 0 bases from J; bases unmatched to any gene: 7. The CDR3 DNA reads as TGTGCCAGCAGTACCGGGACAGACTTCTCTGGAAACACCATATATTTT. Protein: CASSTGTDFSGNTIYF.

This chain uses TRBV6-5 with TRBJ1-3, with D tentatively TRBD1 (6 bases). Trimming removed 6 bases from V and 0 bases from J, with 9 bases in between. Germline loops: CDR1 MNHEY, CDR2 SVGAGI. This CDR3 comprises 14 residues. The CDR3, as DNA: TGTGCCAGCAGCCGGGACACCTCTGGAAACACCATATATTTT. Translated, it gives CASSRDTSGNTIYF.

In its sample, this clone was seen once. The chain carries TRBV19 and TRBJ1-2, with no clear D. CDR1 is LNHDA, CDR2 SQIVND, per germline (reference sequence). This CDR3 is 18 amino acids long. V lost 3 bases and J lost 0, with 20 bases in between. The CDR3 DNA sequence: TGTGCCAGTAGTATCTTGTCAGGTGGATCCCAAGCTAACTATGGCTACACCTTC. This codes for CASSILSGGSQANYGYTF.

This clone was found a few times. The rearrangement uses TRBV19 and TRBJ1-4; 7 nucleotides match TRBD1. Trimming cost V 8 bases and J 0 bases; bases outside gene matches: 6. Germline V gives CDR1 LNHDA, CDR2 SQIVND (reference sequence). The CDR3 sequence is 15 residues long. The CDR3 DNA reads as TGTGCCAGTCAACCGGGACAGACAACTAATGAAAAACTGTTTTTT. Amino acid sequence: CASQPGQTTNEKLFF.

This sequence joins TRBV7-6 and TRBJ1-5; no clear D. CDR1 SGHVS and CDR2 FNYEAQ come from the germline V gene. The CDR3 contains 17 residues. The V gene lost 0 bases and the J gene lost 0 bases, with 12 bases spanning the gap. This CDR3 reads CASSLARAGLSNQPQHF. In nucleotides, the CDR3 is TGTGCCAGCAGCTTAGCGCGGGCAGGTCTTAGCAATCAGCCCCAGCATTTT.

The V call is TRBV11-1, the J call TRBJ2-5; the match to TRBD2 covers 12 bases. The germline V gene has CDR1 SGHAT and CDR2 FQDESV (reference sequence). This CDR3 contains 15 residues. The junction had 6 bases not matched to a gene; V was cut back by 5 bases and J by 5 bases. CDR3 sequence: CASSPGLAGRETQYF. The CDR3 nucleotides are TGTGCCAGCAGCCCTGGACTAGCGGGGAGGGAGACCCAGTACTTC. Combining the CDR3 with reference TRBV11-1 and TRBJ2-5 gives the whole variable domain EAEVAQSPRYKITEKSQAVAFWCDPISGHATLYWYRQILGQGPELLVQFQDESVVDDSQLPKDRFSAERLKGVDSTLKIQPAELGDSAMYLCASSPGLAGRETQYFGPGTRLLVL.

The genes are TRBV4-1 and TRBJ2-6, with D perhaps TRBD2 (6 bases). The germline V gene encodes CDR1 MGHRA and CDR2 YSYEKL. Between the trimmed V and J ends, which lost 5 bases and 2 bases, there was a span of 7 bases. The length of the CDR3 is 14 residues. The CDR3: CASSWEAGANVLTF. The DNA of the CDR3 is TGCGCCAGCAGCTGGGAGGCTGGGGCCAACGTCCTGACTTTC.

This rearrangement joins TRBV4-2 to TRBJ1-5; 9 bases are shared with TRBD1. V shed 2 bases and J 5 bases; nucleotides not matched to a gene: 16. Per the germline V gene, CDR1 is LGHNA and CDR2 is YNFKEQ. CDR3 length equals 19 residues. The CDR3 sequence: CASSQRGLGTGSVDQPQHF. In DNA, the CDR3 is TGTGCCAGCAGCCAAAGGGGGTTAGGGACAGGGTCTGTCGATCAGCCCCAGCATTTT.

The chain uses TRBV7-9 and TRBJ1-2; D is possibly TRBD1 (6 bases). The CDR3 runs to 15 residues. V lost 4 bases, J lost 0 bases, and 12 bases lay in between. Germline V gives CDR1 SEHNR, CDR2 FQNEAQ (reference sequence). The CDR3 loop is CASSSRTEANYGYTF. The CDR3 region has the DNA TGTGCCAGCAGCTCACGGACAGAGGCTAACTATGGCTACACCTTC.

This chain joins TRBV19 and TRBJ1-2; 9 nucleotides line up with TRBD1. V was clipped by 7 bases and J by 7 bases; unmatched bases: 13. This CDR3 contains 15 residues. Germline CDR1 LNHDA, CDR2 SQIVND (reference sequence). The DNA of the CDR3 is TGTGCCAGTATCGTAACCGGGACAGGGCTCTCTGGCTACACCTTC. It encodes CASIVTGTGLSGYTF.

The chain combines TRBV5-4 with TRBJ2-1, with no clear D. The ends were cut back, 4 bases at V and 7 bases at J, with 6 bases in the middle. This CDR3 region has 11 residues. Per germline, CDR1 SGHNT and CDR2 YYREEE (reference sequence). The CDR3 protein is CASSAGNEQFF. CDR3 nucleotides: TGTGCCAGCAGCGCCGGGAATGAGCAGTTCTTC.

The rearrangement joins TRBV7-8 to TRBJ2-7, with D possibly TRBD2 on 6 matching bases. The CDR3 totals 16 residues. The germline V and J ends were trimmed by 5 bases and 7 bases, with 24 bases remaining between them. Per germline, CDR1 SGHVS and CDR2 FQNEAQ. This CDR3 reads CASSSRFAGRGFEQYF. CDR3 nucleotides: TGTGCCAGCAGCAGTAGATTTGCGGGGAGAGGGTTTGAGCAGTACTTC.

This clone appeared once. The V and J genes are TRBV5-1 and TRBJ1-1; tentative D call: TRBD1 (6 bases). Between the trimmed V and J ends, which lost 2 bases and 4 bases, there was a span of 15 bases. The CDR3 has 15 amino acids. Germline V gives CDR1 SGHRS, CDR2 YFSETQ. CDR3 DNA: TGCGCCAGCAGCTTAGGTTCGGGAGGGGGCACTGAAGCTTTCTTT. It yields the protein CASSLGSGGGTEAFF. The full variable domain, rest sourced from reference TRBV5-1 and TRBJ1-1, is KAGVTQTPRYLIKTRGQQVTLSCSPISGHRSVSWYQQTPGQGLQFLFEYFSETQRNKGNFPGRFSGRQFSNSRSEMNVSTLELGDSALYLCASSLGSGGGTEAFFGQGTRLTVV.

This chain links TRBV11-2 with TRBJ2-7; 7 bases align to TRBD1. V lost 5 bases, J lost 4 bases, and 2 bases stayed unmatched. Germline CDR1 and CDR2: SGHAT and FQNNGV. This CDR3 spans 12 amino acids. This chain's CDR3 is CASSKTGYEQYF. CDR3 DNA sequence: TGTGCCAGCAGCAAGACAGGGTACGAGCAGTACTTC.

The chain combines TRBV30 with TRBJ2-2, with D perhaps TRBD1 (5 bases). V was shortened by 8 bases and J by 0 bases, with 16 bases between the two germline ends. The CDR3 loop spans 15 amino acids. Germline V gene data show CDR1 as GTSNPN and CDR2 as SVGIG (reference sequence). CDR3 nucleotide sequence: TGTGCCGGTGGGCCACAGGCGACGAACACCGGGGAGCTGTTTTTT. Its translation is CAGGPQATNTGELFF.

V and J are TRBV27 and TRBJ1-5; D not resolved. The CDR3 is made up of 14 amino acids. Germline CDR1 and CDR2: MNHEY and SMNVEV (reference sequence). The V gene lost 5 bases and the J gene lost 0 bases, with 8 bases spanning the gap. The CDR3 loop reads CASSTLYSNQPQHF. For the CDR3, the DNA is TGTGCCAGCAGTACTCTCTATAGCAATCAGCCCCAGCATTTT.

The chain is built from TRBV3-1 (or the pseudogene TRBV3-2) and TRBJ1-1; no clear D. V lost 2 bases and J lost 4, with 11 bases in between. CDR1 and CDR2 from the germline V gene are LGHDT and YNNKEL (reference sequence). The CDR3 runs 14 residues. The CDR3 spells CASSQRLLVTEAFF. CDR3 nucleotide sequence: TGTGCCAGCAGCCAACGTCTCCTCGTCACTGAAGCTTTCTTT.

This sequence joins TRBV14 and TRBJ2-1; TRBD1 aligns across 10 bases. Germline V gene lookup returns CDR1 SGHDN and CDR2 FVKESK. V shed 4 bases, J shed 7 bases, and the junction held 4 bases outside the gene matches. CDR3 length equals 14 residues. DNA of the CDR3: TGTGCCAGCAGCCTCGGGACAGGGGAAAATGAGCAGTTCTTC. It translates to CASSLGTGENEQFF.

The V call is TRBV3-1 (or the pseudogene TRBV3-2), the J call TRBJ2-7; 10 nucleotides agree with TRBD1. After removal of 4 bases from V and 2 bases from J, the junction contained 5 bases not matched to a gene. Germline assignment: CDR1 LGHDT and CDR2 YNNKEL (reference sequence). The CDR3 spans 15 residues. The DNA of the CDR3 is TGTGCCAGCAGCCTCCGGGACAGGGGCCCCTACGAGCAGTACTTC. It translates to CASSLRDRGPYEQYF.

The CDR3 sequence is CASSFIRDTGYTF. In DNA, the CDR3 is TGTGCCAGCAGTTTTATCCGGGACACCGGCTACACCTTC. This chain links TRBV12-3 or TRBV12-4 with TRBJ1-2; a possible D gene is TRBD1 (6 bases). Trimming stripped 3 bases from V and 8 bases from J, with 13 bases between. The CDR3 extends over 13 amino acids.

V and J are TRBV6-2 or TRBV6-3 and TRBJ2-1; TRBD2 agrees at 13 bases. From germline, CDR1 is MNHEY and CDR2 SVGEGT. Germline trimming cut 6 bases from V and 4 bases from J; bases unmatched to any gene: 6. The CDR3 consists of 16 residues. CDR3 residues: CASSSTSGGDYNEQFF. The CDR3 DNA reads TGTGCCAGCAGCTCAACTAGCGGGGGGGATTACAATGAGCAGTTCTTC.

The V call is TRBV18, the J call TRBJ1-2, with D possibly matching TRBD1 (6 bases). The CDR3 sequence is 15 residues long. V gave up 4 bases and J gave up 4 bases, with 16 bases separating them. The germline V gene encodes CDR1 KGHSH and CDR2 LQKENI. The CDR3 DNA follows: TGTGCCAGCTCACTTGGGGGCGCAGGCGGCTATGGCTACACCTTC. It encodes CASSLGGAGGYGYTF.

This chain links TRBV7-2 with TRBJ2-3; 11 bases are a match to TRBD2. V trimming: 3 bases; J trimming: 6 bases; junction bases outside the gene matches: 11. The CDR3 is 17 amino acids. From germline, CDR1 is SGHTA and CDR2 FQGNSA. The CDR3 region is CASSFGLAGRGSDTQYF. CDR3 DNA sequence: TGTGCCAGCAGCTTTGGACTAGCGGGCCGAGGGTCGGATACGCAGTATTTT.